Listed below are T cell receptor beta chains from one sample, sequenced in a study of early T cells in non-severe SARS-CoV-2 infection. TCRdb reprocessed the 5' RACE reads via MiXCR and lists one record per CDR3 protein. The repertoire consists of about 90,000 distinct CDR3 sequences, with 9.5% to 15% occurring once and the leading ten covering approximately 4.7%. The sequences come from whole blood, collected at baseline. Every receptor here comes from an adult who was a healthcare worker with PCR-confirmed SARS-CoV-2 infection or an uninfected control (not recorded which). Each CDR3 is given with its conserved first and last residue. D genes are given only for firm matches. The listing skips clone size in some rows; elsewhere it reads once, few, many or a size class.

size: -
length: 12
V: TRBV10-3
J: TRBJ2-5
D: -
DNA: TGTGCCATCAGTGAGGAGCAAGAGACCCAGTACTTC
CDR3: CAISEEQETQYF

size: -
length: 13
V: TRBV11-3
J: TRBJ2-4
D: TRBD1
DNA: TGTGCCAGCGGAGACAGGGCATGGAGCATTCAGTACTTC
CDR3: CASGDRAWSIQYF

size: few
length: 15
V: TRBV5-1
J: TRBJ1-2
D: TRBD1
DNA: TGCGCCAGCAGCCCCGGACAGGTTGGCGGCTATGGCTACACCTTC
CDR3: CASSPGQVGGYGYTF

size: few
length: 16
V: TRBV3-1
J: TRBJ2-7
D: -
DNA: TGTGCCAGCAGCCATGGAGCCGGGACACCTTGGAACGAGCAGTACTTC
CDR3: CASSHGAGTPWNEQYF

size: -
length: 15
V: TRBV28
J: TRBJ1-2
D: TRBD1
DNA: TGTGCCAGCAGTCCAGGGGACAGGGTTTACTATGGCTACACCTTC
CDR3: CASSPGDRVYYGYTF

size: few
length: 18
V: TRBV5-1
J: TRBJ2-5
D: -
DNA: TGCGCCAGCAGTATGCTGCGCGGACAGCTCGGACATCAAGAGACCCAGTACTTC
CDR3: CASSMLRGQLGHQETQYF

size: -
length: 15
V: TRBV7-2
J: TRBJ2-3
D: TRBD2
DNA: TGTGCCAGCAGCTTACGCGGGAGGGGCACAGATACGCAGTATTTT
CDR3: CASSLRGRGTDTQYF

size: many
length: 14
V: TRBV14
J: TRBJ1-1
D: -
DNA: TGTGCCAGCAGCCAAGGAGGAGGACCAGCTGAAGCTTTCTTT
CDR3: CASSQGGGPAEAFF

size: -
length: 16
V: TRBV2
J: TRBJ1-4
D: -
DNA: TGTGCCAGCAGTGAAGACCGGACAGTCTTGAGGGAAAAACTGTTTTTT
CDR3: CASSEDRTVLREKLFF

size: few
length: 16
V: TRBV28
J: TRBJ2-7
D: -
DNA: TGTGCCAGCAGTTTATTCCGGGGGTTTACCGCCTACGAGCAGTACTTC
CDR3: CASSLFRGFTAYEQYF

size: many
length: 11
V: TRBV29-1
J: TRBJ1-1
D: -
DNA: TGCAGCGCCGACTGGAACACTGAAGCTTTCTTT
CDR3: CSADWNTEAFF

size: -
length: 15
V: TRBV6-1
J: TRBJ2-1
D: -
DNA: TGTGCCAGCAGTGCAGGGCCCGGCTCCTACAATGAGCAGTTCTTC
CDR3: CASSAGPGSYNEQFF

size: many
length: 13
V: TRBV7-8
J: TRBJ1-1
D: -
DNA: TGTGCCAGCAGCCCTCAACCGGTTTCTGAAGCTTTCTTT
CDR3: CASSPQPVSEAFF

size: few
length: 15
V: TRBV20-1
J: TRBJ1-2
D: -
DNA: TGCAGTGCTGCCCTTCCTGACAGGTCCCCCTATGGCTACACCTTC
CDR3: CSAALPDRSPYGYTF

size: many
length: 13
V: TRBV5-1
J: TRBJ1-1
D: -
DNA: TGCGCCAGCACCGCTGGGGGTCCGTTGCCGGCTTTCTTT
CDR3: CASTAGGPLPAFF

size: -
length: 14
V: TRBV12-3/TRBV12-4
J: TRBJ2-7
D: -
DNA: TGTGCCAGCAGTTATGGAGGAGAGGTCTACGAGCAGTACTTC
CDR3: CASSYGGEVYEQYF

size: many
length: 16
V: TRBV12-3/TRBV12-4
J: TRBJ2-7
D: TRBD1
DNA: TGTGCCAGCAGTTCTTCCGCCGGACAGGGGATGAGGGAGCAGTACTTC
CDR3: CASSSSAGQGMREQYF

size: few
length: 18
V: TRBV20-1
J: TRBJ2-7
D: TRBD2
DNA: TGCAGTGTTATGACTACCCCCGGACTAGCGGGGACCGCCTACGAGCAGTACTTC
CDR3: CSVMTTPGLAGTAYEQYF

size: few
length: 13
V: TRBV6-1
J: TRBJ2-3
D: -
DNA: TGTGCCAGCGGGATCAGGCGTTCGGATACGCAGTATTTT
CDR3: CASGIRRSDTQYF

size: few
length: 15
V: TRBV20-1
J: TRBJ2-3
D: -
DNA: TGCAGTGCTAGTGGACTTTATTCTAGCACAGATACGCAGTATTTT
CDR3: CSASGLYSSTDTQYF

size: -
length: 11
V: TRBV20-1
J: TRBJ2-1
D: -
DNA: TGCAGTGCTGCCGTAGAAAATGAGCAGTTCTTC
CDR3: CSAAVENEQFF

size: -
length: 17
V: TRBV21-1
J: TRBJ2-1
D: -
DNA: TGTGCCAGCAGCAAATGGGCGAAACGGGGGGGCCCGAATGAGCAGTTCTTC
CDR3: CASSKWAKRGGPNEQFF